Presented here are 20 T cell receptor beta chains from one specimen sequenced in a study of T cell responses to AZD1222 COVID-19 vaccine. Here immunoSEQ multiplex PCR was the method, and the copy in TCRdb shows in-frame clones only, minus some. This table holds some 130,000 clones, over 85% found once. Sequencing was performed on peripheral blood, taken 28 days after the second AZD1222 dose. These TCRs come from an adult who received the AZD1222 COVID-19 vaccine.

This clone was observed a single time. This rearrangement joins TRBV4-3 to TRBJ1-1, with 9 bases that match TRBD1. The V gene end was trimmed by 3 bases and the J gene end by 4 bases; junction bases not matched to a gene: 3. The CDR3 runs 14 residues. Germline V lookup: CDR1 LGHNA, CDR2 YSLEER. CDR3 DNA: TGCGCCAGCAGCCATGGGACAGGGACCACTGAAGCTTTCTTT. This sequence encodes CASSHGTGTTEAFF.

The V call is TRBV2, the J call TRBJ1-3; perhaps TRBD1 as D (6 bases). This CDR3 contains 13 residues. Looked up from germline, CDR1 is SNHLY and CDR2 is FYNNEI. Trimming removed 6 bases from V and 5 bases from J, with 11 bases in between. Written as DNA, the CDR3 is TGTGCCAGCAGCAGTACAGGGCGAAACACCATATATTTT. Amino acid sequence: CASSSTGRNTIYF.

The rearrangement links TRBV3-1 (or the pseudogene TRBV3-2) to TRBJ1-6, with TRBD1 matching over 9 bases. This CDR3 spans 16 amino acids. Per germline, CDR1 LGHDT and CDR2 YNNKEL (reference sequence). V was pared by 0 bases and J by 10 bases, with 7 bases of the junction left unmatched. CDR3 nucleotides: TGTGCCAGCAGCCAAGATGACCGGGACAGGGACTCACCCCTCCACTTT. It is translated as CASSQDDRDRDSPLHF.

CDR3 sequence: CASSFINSLSYEQYF. The CDR3, as DNA: TGCGCCAGCAGCTTTATCAACTCCCTAAGCTACGAGCAGTACTTC. This rearrangement joins TRBV5-1 to TRBJ2-7; D is undetermined. Per germline, CDR1 SGHRS and CDR2 YFSETQ. V was shortened by 2 bases and J by 3 bases, with 15 bases between the two germline ends. The CDR3 contains 15 residues.

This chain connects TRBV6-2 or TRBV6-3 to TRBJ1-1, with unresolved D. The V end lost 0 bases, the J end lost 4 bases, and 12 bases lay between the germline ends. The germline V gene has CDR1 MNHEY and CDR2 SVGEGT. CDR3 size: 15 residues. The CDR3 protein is CASSYSTLGSTEAFF. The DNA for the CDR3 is TGTGCCAGCAGTTACTCGACCCTGGGGAGCACTGAAGCTTTCTTT.

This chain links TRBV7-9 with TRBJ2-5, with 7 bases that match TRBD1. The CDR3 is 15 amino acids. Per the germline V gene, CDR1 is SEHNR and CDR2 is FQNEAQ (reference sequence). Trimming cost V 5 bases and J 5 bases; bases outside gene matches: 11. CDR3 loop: CASSPQTGMRETQYF. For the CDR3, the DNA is TGTGCCAGCAGCCCCCAGACAGGGATGAGGGAGACCCAGTACTTC.

As DNA, the CDR3 is TGTGCCAGTACCGATGTGGCAGGTAGGGGCGAGCAGTACTTC. It translates to CASTDVAGRGEQYF. The genes are TRBV19 and TRBJ2-7, with TRBD1 as a possible D gene (5 bases). Germline V lookup: CDR1 LNHDA, CDR2 SQIVND (reference sequence). The length of the CDR3 is 14 residues. Between the trimmed V and J ends, which lost 7 bases and 6 bases, there was a span of 19 bases.

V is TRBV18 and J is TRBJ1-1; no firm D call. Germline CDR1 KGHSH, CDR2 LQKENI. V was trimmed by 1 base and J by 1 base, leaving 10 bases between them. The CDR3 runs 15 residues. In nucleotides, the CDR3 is TGTGCCAGCTCACCACTCGGACGAGGGAACACTGAAGCTTTCTTT. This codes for CASSPLGRGNTEAFF.

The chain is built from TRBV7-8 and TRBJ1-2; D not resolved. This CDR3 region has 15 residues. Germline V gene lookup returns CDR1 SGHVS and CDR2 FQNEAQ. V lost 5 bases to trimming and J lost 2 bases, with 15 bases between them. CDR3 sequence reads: CASSPLRLANYGYTF. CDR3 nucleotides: TGTGCCAGCAGCCCACTGAGGCTGGCGAACTATGGCTACACCTTC.

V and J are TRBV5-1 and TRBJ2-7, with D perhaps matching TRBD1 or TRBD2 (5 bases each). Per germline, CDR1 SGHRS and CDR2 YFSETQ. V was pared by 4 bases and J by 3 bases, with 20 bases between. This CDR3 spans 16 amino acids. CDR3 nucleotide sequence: TGCGCCAGCAGCCTTGGGGGTCCTAACCCCATCTACGAGCAGTACTTC. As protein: CASSLGGPNPIYEQYF.

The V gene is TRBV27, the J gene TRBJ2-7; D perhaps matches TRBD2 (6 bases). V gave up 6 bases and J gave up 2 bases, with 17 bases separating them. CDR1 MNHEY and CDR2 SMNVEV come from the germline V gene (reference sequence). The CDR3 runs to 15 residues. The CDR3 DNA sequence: TGTGCCAGCAGGACGGCTGGGACTGACCCCTACGAGCAGTACTTC. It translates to CASRTAGTDPYEQYF.

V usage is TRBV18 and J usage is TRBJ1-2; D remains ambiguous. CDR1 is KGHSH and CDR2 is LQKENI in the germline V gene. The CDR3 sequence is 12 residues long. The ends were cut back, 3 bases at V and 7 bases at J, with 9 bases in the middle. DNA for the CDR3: TGTGCCAGCTCACCTAGGGAGGGTGGCTACACCTTC. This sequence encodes CASSPREGGYTF. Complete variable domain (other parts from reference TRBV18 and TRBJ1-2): NAGVMQNPRHLVRRRGQEARLRCSPMKGHSHVYWYRQLPEEGLKFMVYLQKENIIDESGMPKERFSAEFPKEGPSILRIQQVVRGDSAAYFCASSPREGGYTFGSGTRLTVV.

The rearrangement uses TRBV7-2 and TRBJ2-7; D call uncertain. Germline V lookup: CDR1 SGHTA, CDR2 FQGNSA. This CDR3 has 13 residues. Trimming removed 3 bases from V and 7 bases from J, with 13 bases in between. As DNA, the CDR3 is TGTGCCAGCAGCTTTGGATATCCAGCGGAGCAGTACTTC. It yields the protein CASSFGYPAEQYF.

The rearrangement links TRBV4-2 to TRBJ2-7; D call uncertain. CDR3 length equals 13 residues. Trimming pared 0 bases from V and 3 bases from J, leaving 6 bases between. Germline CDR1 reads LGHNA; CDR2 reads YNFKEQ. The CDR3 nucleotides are TGTGCCAGCAGCCAAGACAGGAGCTACGAGCAGTACTTC. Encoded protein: CASSQDRSYEQYF.

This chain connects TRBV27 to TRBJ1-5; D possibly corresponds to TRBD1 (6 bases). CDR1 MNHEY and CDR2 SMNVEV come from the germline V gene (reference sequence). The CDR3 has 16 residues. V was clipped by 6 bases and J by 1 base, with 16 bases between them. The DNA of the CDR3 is TGTGCCAGCAGCCCGGGGGCCCTATGGAGCAATCAGCCCCAGCATTTT. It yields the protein CASSPGALWSNQPQHF.

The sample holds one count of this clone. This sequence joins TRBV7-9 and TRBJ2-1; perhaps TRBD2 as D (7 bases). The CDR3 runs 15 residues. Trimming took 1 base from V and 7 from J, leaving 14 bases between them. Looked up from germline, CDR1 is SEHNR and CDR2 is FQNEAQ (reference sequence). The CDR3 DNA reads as TGTGCCAGCAGCTTAGTTGGGGGGGCCTTGAATGAGCAGTTCTTC. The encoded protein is CASSLVGGALNEQFF. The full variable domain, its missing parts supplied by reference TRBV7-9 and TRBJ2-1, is DTGVSQNPRHKITKRGQNVTFRCDPISEHNRLYWYRQTLGQGPEFLTYFQNEAQLEKSRLLSDRFSAERPKGSFSTLEIQRTEQGDSAMYLCASSLVGGALNEQFFGPGTRLTVL.

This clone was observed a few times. The CDR3 reads CASSQGVVMVRAWGNIQYF. As DNA, the CDR3 is TGCGCCAGCAGCCAAGGTGTTGTAATGGTCCGGGCCTGGGGAAACATTCAGTACTTC. The chain employs TRBV4-1 and TRBJ2-4, with no clear D. The CDR3 loop spans 19 amino acids. Germline-derived CDR1 and CDR2 are MGHRA and YSYEKL. V lost 1 base and J lost 6, with 25 bases in between.

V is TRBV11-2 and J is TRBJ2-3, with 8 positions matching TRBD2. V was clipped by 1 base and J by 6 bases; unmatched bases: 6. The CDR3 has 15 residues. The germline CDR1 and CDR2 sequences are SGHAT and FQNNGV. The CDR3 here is CASSLAGGIKDTQYF. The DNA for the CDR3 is TGTGCCAGCAGCTTAGCGGGGGGGATCAAGGATACGCAGTATTTT.

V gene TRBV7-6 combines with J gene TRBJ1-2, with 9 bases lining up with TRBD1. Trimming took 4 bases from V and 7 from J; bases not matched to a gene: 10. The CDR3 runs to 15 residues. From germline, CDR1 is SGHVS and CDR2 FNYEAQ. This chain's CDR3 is CASSSFPGQGGGYTF. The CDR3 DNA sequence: TGTGCCAGCAGCTCATTCCCGGGACAGGGAGGTGGCTACACCTTC. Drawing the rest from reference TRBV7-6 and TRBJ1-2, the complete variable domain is GAGVSQSPRYKVTKRGQDVALRCDPISGHVSLYWYRQALGQGPEFLTYFNYEAQQDKSGLPNDRFSAERPEGSISTLTIQRTEQRDSAMYRCASSSFPGQGGGYTFGSGTRLTVV.

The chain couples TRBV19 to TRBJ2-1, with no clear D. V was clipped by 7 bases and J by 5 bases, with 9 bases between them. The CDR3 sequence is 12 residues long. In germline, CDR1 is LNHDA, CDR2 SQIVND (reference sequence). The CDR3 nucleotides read TGTGCCAGTACGTGGGCTGACAATGAGCAGTTCTTC. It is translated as CASTWADNEQFF. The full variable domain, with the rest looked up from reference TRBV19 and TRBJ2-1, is DGGITQSPKYLFRKEGQNVTLSCEQNLNHDAMYWYRQDPGQGLRLIYYSQIVNDFQKGDIAEGYSVSREKKESFPLTVTSAQKNPTAFYLCASTWADNEQFFGPGTRLTVL.